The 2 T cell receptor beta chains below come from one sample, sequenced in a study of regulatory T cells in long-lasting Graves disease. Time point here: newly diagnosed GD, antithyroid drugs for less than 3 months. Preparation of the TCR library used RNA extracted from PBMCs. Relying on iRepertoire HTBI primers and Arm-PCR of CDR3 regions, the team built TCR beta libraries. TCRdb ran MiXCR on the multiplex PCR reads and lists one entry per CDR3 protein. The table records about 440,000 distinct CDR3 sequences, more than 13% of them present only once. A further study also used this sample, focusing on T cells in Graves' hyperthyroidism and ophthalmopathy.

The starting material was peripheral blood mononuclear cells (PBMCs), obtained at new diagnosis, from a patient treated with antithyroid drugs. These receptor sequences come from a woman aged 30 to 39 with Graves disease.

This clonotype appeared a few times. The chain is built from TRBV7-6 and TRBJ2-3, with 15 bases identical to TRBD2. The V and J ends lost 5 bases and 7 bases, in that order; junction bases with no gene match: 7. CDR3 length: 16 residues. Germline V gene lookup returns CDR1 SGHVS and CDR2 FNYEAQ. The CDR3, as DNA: TGTGCCAGCAGCACCCGGACTAGCGGGAGGGCAAATACGCAGTATTTT. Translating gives CASSTRTSGRANTQYF.

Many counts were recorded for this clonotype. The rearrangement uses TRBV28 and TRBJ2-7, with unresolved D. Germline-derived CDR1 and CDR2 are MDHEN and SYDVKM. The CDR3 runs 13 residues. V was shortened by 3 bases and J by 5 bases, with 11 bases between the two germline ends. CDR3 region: CASSFSRKDEQYF. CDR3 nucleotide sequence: TGTGCCAGCAGTTTCTCGCGTAAGGACGAGCAGTACTTC.